The present entry profiles one T cell receptor beta chain with its context. The antigen is unknown. The data belong to a study of cytomegalovirus exposure and HLA in healthy donors. J lost 3 bases, V lost 4 bases, and 4 bases had no gene match. Looked up from germline, CDR1 is SGHRS and CDR2 is YFSETQ. This CDR3 contains 13 residues. Findings and limits, study-wide: A link between a missense DCLRE1C variant and TCR beta V- and J-gene trimming emerged from a later analysis.

Researchers ran the PCR with 60 Vbeta and 13 Jbeta primers. The method was immunoSEQ multiplex PCR; TCRdb's version includes in-frame clones alone and lacks a portion of them. The sample gives around 67,000 clones, 60% to 80% of which show up once; over 20% is in the top ten. Sequencing input: PBMCs. V gene TRBV5-1 combines with J gene TRBJ2-7; TRBD1 matches 7 bases. This TCR was recovered from a woman under 40 in good health and CMV-seropositive. CDR3 in DNA: TGCGCCAGCAGCGTCGGGACAGACTACGAGCAGTACTTC. It specifies CASSVGTDYEQYF.